Presented here are 30 T cell receptor beta chains from one specimen sequenced in a study of blood T cells in healthy people across ages. Together with a sample-barcoded 5' primer, a J-beta primer mix was included in a second PCR lasting about 7 to 11 cycles. TCRdb recomputed calls from the 5' RACE reads with MiXCR, one row per CDR3 protein. The sample has about 1.7 million distinct CDR3 sequences, roughly 27% seen once; the top ten hold roughly 8%. The sample comprised blood. These receptors were obtained from a woman in her twenties or thirties in good health.

V gene TRBV15 combines with J gene TRBJ2-3, with 7 bases aligning to TRBD1. The ends lost 5 bases at V and 5 bases at J; junction bases unmatched: 7. CDR1 is LNHNV, CDR2 YYDKDF, per germline (reference sequence). This CDR3 contains 14 residues. CDR3 nucleotides: TGTGCCACCAGCCAGACAGGGTTTCGAGATACGCAGTATTTT. Translated: CATSQTGFRDTQYF.

DNA of the CDR3: TGTGCCAGCAGGTCCTCAGGGGGCACGTCCCACAATGAGCAGTTCTTC. It yields the protein CASRSSGGTSHNEQFF. The chain links TRBV6-5 to TRBJ2-1; TRBD1 matches at 8 bases. J lost 5 bases, V lost 6 bases, and 12 bases had no gene match. In germline, CDR1 is MNHEY, CDR2 SVGAGI. This CDR3 has 16 residues.

This clonotype showed up just a few times. The genes are TRBV5-5 and TRBJ1-4; D is ambiguous. Germline assignment: CDR1 SGHKS and CDR2 YYEKEE (reference sequence). CDR3 length equals 15 residues. Trimming cost V 0 bases and J 0 bases, with 6 bases left between them. The CDR3 reads CASSLESATNEKLFF. In DNA, the CDR3 is TGTGCCAGCAGCTTGGAGAGCGCAACTAATGAAAAACTGTTTTTT.

This chain joins TRBV5-5 and TRBJ2-2; 10 bases agree with TRBD1. Germline CDR1 and CDR2: SGHKS and YYEKEE (reference sequence). CDR3 size: 16 residues. With 1 base clipped from V and 3 bases from J, the junction kept 3 bases outside the gene matches. The CDR3 loop is CASSLRQGADTGELFF. CDR3 sequence (DNA): TGTGCCAGCAGCTTGAGACAGGGGGCTGACACCGGGGAGCTGTTTTTT.

This chain links TRBV6-2 or TRBV6-3 with TRBJ2-7, with 9 bases lining up with TRBD2. The germline CDR1 and CDR2 sequences are MNHEY and SVGEGT. The CDR3 totals 16 residues. Germline trimming cut 5 bases from V and 0 bases from J; bases unmatched to any gene: 8. The DNA for the CDR3 is TGTGCCAGCAGTAGCGTCTCTAGCGGGGACTCCTACGAGCAGTACTTC. This encodes CASSSVSSGDSYEQYF.

This clonotype was seen many times. The V and J genes are TRBV7-9 and TRBJ1-2; D not certain. The CDR3 consists of 12 residues. Germline CDR1 and CDR2: SEHNR and FQNEAQ (reference sequence). The V and J ends lost 1 base and 7 bases respectively, with 7 bases between them. CDR3: CASSLDDIGYTF. The CDR3, as DNA: TGTGCCAGCAGCTTAGATGATATTGGCTACACCTTC.

This clonotype turned up a few times. The chain uses TRBV11-2 and TRBJ2-3; 8 nucleotides align to TRBD2. Germline V gene sequence: CDR1 SGHAT, CDR2 FQNNGV. This CDR3 is built from 16 residues. After removal of 0 bases from V and 0 bases from J, the junction contained 2 bases not matched to a gene. The CDR3 here is CASSLELAVSTDTQYF. The CDR3 nucleotides are TGTGCCAGCAGCTTAGAACTAGCGGTCAGCACAGATACGCAGTATTTT.

Comments on this clonotype: A junction boundary mismatches the germline segment, possibly from a read error. V usage is TRBV20-1 and J usage is TRBJ2-1; 11 nucleotides agree with TRBD2. CDR3 length equals 15 residues. Per the germline V gene, CDR1 is DFQATT and CDR2 is SNEGSKA (reference sequence). The CDR3 DNA follows: TGCAGTGCTATCATTAGCGGGGGGGCCTACAATGAACAGTTCTTC. As protein: CSAIISGGAYNEQFF.

This clonotype has just a few counts. The V call is TRBV20-1, the J call TRBJ2-1; D possibly corresponds to TRBD2 (6 bases). The germline V gene has CDR1 DFQATT and CDR2 SNEGSKA (reference sequence). Trimming removed 3 bases from V and 9 bases from J, with 9 bases in between. CDR3 length: 11 residues. The CDR3 DNA reads TGCAGTGCTAGGATGGAGGGTGAGCAGTTCTTC. Translated: CSARMEGEQFF.

This clonotype was recorded a few times. V gene TRBV2 combines with J gene TRBJ1-6, with a weak D call TRBD1 (5 bases). CDR3 size: 16 residues. Germline CDR1 SNHLY, CDR2 FYNNEI. Trimming removed 1 base from V and 7 bases from J, with 14 bases in between. The CDR3 sequence: CASSEGWGLRNSPLHF. CDR3 nucleotide sequence: TGTGCCAGCAGTGAAGGGTGGGGCCTTCGGAATTCACCCCTCCACTTT.

This clonotype was picked up many times. The J gene is TRBJ2-7, the V gene TRBV12-3 or TRBV12-4; unclear D gene. This CDR3 has 11 residues. V lost 4 bases, J lost 3 bases, and 4 bases lay in between. The CDR3: CASSSIYEQYF. CDR3 nucleotide sequence: TGTGCCAGCAGTTCCATCTACGAGCAGTACTTC.

The chain recombines TRBV4-3 with TRBJ1-1; 7 bases are a match to TRBD1. V was clipped by 2 bases and J by 1 base; unmatched bases: 7. The CDR3 has 16 residues. Germline values: CDR1 LGHNA, CDR2 YSLEER. This CDR3 reads CASSQQLDRENTEAFF. The DNA for the CDR3 is TGCGCCAGCAGCCAACAATTAGACAGGGAGAACACTGAAGCTTTCTTT.

The rearrangement links TRBV20-1 to TRBJ1-5, with D possibly TRBD1 on 6 matching bases. This CDR3 is 14 amino acids long. Trimming pared 7 bases from V and 4 bases from J, leaving 17 bases between. The germline gives CDR1 DFQATT, CDR2 SNEGSKA (reference sequence). This chain's CDR3 is CSGTDSSNNQPQHF. DNA for the CDR3: TGCAGTGGCACGGACAGTTCCAATAATCAGCCCCAGCATTTT.

With respect to this clonotype: An end of the junction does not agree with germline; a read error may underlie this. This sequence joins TRBV5-1 and TRBJ2-1, with TRBD2 identical over 14 bases. CDR1 SGHRS and CDR2 YFSETQ come from the germline V gene. The length of the CDR3 is 16 residues. The CDR3 DNA is TGCGCCAGCAGCCAGAGACCGGGACTAGCGGGAGTGGAGCAGGTCTTC. This translates into CASSQRPGLAGVEQVF.

This clonotype was found many times. This CDR3 reads CASSQEMAAYYGYTF. Written as DNA, the CDR3 is TGTGCCAGCAGCCAAGAAATGGCCGCTTACTATGGCTACACCTTC. The chain combines TRBV4-2 with TRBJ1-2; no clear D. Trimming shortened V by 0 bases and J by 3 bases, and 11 bases separated the two germline ends. Germline CDR1 LGHNA, CDR2 YNFKEQ. CDR3 length: 15 amino acids.

The genes are TRBV6-6 and TRBJ2-5, with 7 bases identical to TRBD1. The DNA end is a closer match to TRBJ2-7, so the J assignment may be wrong. CDR1 MNHNY and CDR2 SVGAGI come from the germline V gene (reference sequence). The CDR3 covers 13 residues. CDR3: CASSRDSDGEQYF. CDR3 sequence (DNA): TGTGCCAGCAGTCGGGACAGTGATGGCGAGCAGTACTTC.

V and J are TRBV29-1 and TRBJ1-1; D may be TRBD1 (5 bases). CDR1 and CDR2 from the germline V gene are SQVTM and ANQGSEA. There are 13 residues in the CDR3. The V end lost 7 bases, the J end lost 5 bases, and 17 bases lay between the germline ends. CDR3 amino acids: CSAGGGTRTEAFF. In DNA, the CDR3 is TGCAGCGCCGGTGGGGGGACTCGGACTGAAGCTTTCTTT.

The V call is TRBV4-1, the J call TRBJ1-1; no firm D call. The CDR3 covers 12 residues. Trimming took off 7 bases at V and 3 bases at J, with 9 bases between the two ends. CDR1 is MGHRA and CDR2 is YSYEKL in the germline V gene. CDR3 amino acids: CASTGGDTEAFF. CDR3 DNA sequence: TGCGCCAGCACCGGAGGAGACACTGAAGCTTTCTTT.

This clonotype was counted between two and nine times. The J gene is TRBJ2-3, the V gene TRBV5-1; 8 bases agree with TRBD1. J lost 6 bases, V lost 4 bases, and 7 bases had no gene match. CDR3 length: 14 residues. The V gene's germline CDR1 is SGHRS and CDR2 YFSETQ. This chain's CDR3 is CASSLDREWDTQYF. The DNA of the CDR3 is TGCGCCAGCAGCCTGGACAGGGAATGGGATACGCAGTATTTT.

Only a few counts were recorded for this clonotype. CDR3 in DNA: TGTGCCAGCAGCGCCCATGGGTGGGGGAATCAGCCCCAGCATTTT. Protein sequence: CASSAHGWGNQPQHF. The chain links TRBV9 to TRBJ1-5; tentative D call: TRBD1 (5 bases). Trimming took 3 bases from V and 4 from J, leaving 14 bases between them. CDR1 is SGDLS, CDR2 YYNGEE, per germline. CDR3 size: 15 residues. The full variable domain, its missing parts supplied by reference TRBV9 and TRBJ1-5, is DSGVTQTPKHLITATGQRVTLRCSPRSGDLSVYWYQQSLDQGLQFLIQYYNGEERAKGNILERFSAQQFPDLHSELNLSSLELGDSALYFCASSAHGWGNQPQHFGDGTRLSIL.

This clonotype was picked up many times. The CDR3 region is CAISEFTGGSEDTQYF. Written as DNA, the CDR3 is TGTGCCATCAGTGAGTTCACGGGGGGGTCAGAAGATACGCAGTATTTT. This chain connects TRBV10-3 to TRBJ2-3, with TRBD2 matching over 8 bases. V shed 1 base, J shed 5 bases, and the junction held 8 bases outside the gene matches. The V gene's germline CDR1 is ENHRY and CDR2 SYGVKD. This CDR3 comprises 16 residues.

The V call is TRBV4-3, the J call TRBJ2-2; D may be TRBD2 (5 bases). The CDR3 runs 17 residues. Trimming cost V 0 bases and J 4 bases, with 15 bases left between them. The germline V gene has CDR1 LGHNA and CDR2 YSLEER. The CDR3 coding sequence is TGCGCCAGCAGCCAAGATGGGAGTGCCCGTGGCACCGGGGAGCTGTTTTTT. Translated: CASSQDGSARGTGELFF.

This clonotype was seen repeatedly, ten times or more. The rearrangement joins TRBV5-1 to TRBJ2-7; 8 bases fit TRBD1. The junction had 10 bases not matched to a gene; V was cut back by 4 bases and J by 7 bases. The CDR3 extends over 14 amino acids. The germline V gene encodes CDR1 SGHRS and CDR2 YFSETQ. The CDR3 region is CASSPGQGPWEQYF. DNA for the CDR3: TGCGCCAGCAGCCCTGGACAGGGCCCTTGGGAGCAGTACTTC.

In this sample, this clonotype turned up a few times. The chain combines TRBV28 with TRBJ1-1; no firm D call. The CDR3 extends over 13 amino acids. CDR1 and CDR2 from the germline V gene are MDHEN and SYDVKM. Trimming stripped 5 bases from V and 0 bases from J, with 7 bases between. The CDR3 reads CASSVKLNTEAFF. Written as DNA, the CDR3 is TGTGCCAGCAGTGTCAAGCTGAACACTGAAGCTTTCTTT.

This clonotype showed up just a few times. The chain has TRBV2 and TRBJ2-6; TRBD2 matches 8 bases. This CDR3 comprises 15 residues. V dropped 8 bases and J dropped 4; count of bases not matched to a gene: 7. CDR1 SNHLY and CDR2 FYNNEI come from the germline V gene. The CDR3 nucleotides are TGTGCCAGCTCCTTCGGGGGGGAAGGGGCCAACGTCCTGACTTTC. Its protein product is CASSFGGEGANVLTF.

Ten or more counts support this clonotype. The genes are TRBV20-1 and TRBJ1-6; perhaps TRBD1 as D (5 bases). CDR3 length equals 12 residues. From germline, CDR1 is DFQATT and CDR2 SNEGSKA (reference sequence). V lost 0 bases and J 12 bases, leaving 9 bases between the germline ends. This CDR3 is CSARDLGGPLHF. The CDR3 region has the DNA TGCAGTGCTAGAGATCTTGGGGGACCCCTCCACTTT.

This chain links TRBV20-1 with TRBJ2-7; the D gene could be TRBD1 or TRBD2 (6 bases each). The CDR3 extends over 14 amino acids. CDR1 and CDR2 (germline): DFQATT, SNEGSKA (reference sequence). V was pared by 6 bases and J by 0 bases, with 15 bases between. The CDR3 loop is CSAPLGGSSYEQYF. The CDR3 DNA sequence: TGCAGTGCCCCCCTAGGGGGGTCCTCCTACGAGCAGTACTTC.

This clonotype has more than one count but fewer than ten. V gene TRBV28 combines with J gene TRBJ1-6; D may be TRBD1 (5 bases). Trimming left V 1 base short and J 6 bases short, with 19 bases between. Germline loops: CDR1 MDHEN, CDR2 SYDVKM. The CDR3 sequence is 18 residues long. The CDR3 sequence: CASSLFVGTPYGNSPLHF. Written as DNA, the CDR3 is TGTGCCAGCAGTTTATTTGTAGGGACCCCTTACGGTAATTCACCCCTCCACTTT.

For this clonotype: This may be a read error, as it is one base from a much larger clone. The chain is built from TRBV14 and TRBJ2-2; maybe TRBD2 (5 bases). From germline, CDR1 is SGHDN and CDR2 FVKESK. The CDR3 sequence is 14 residues long. CDR3 residues: CASSQESLVGEPFF. In nucleotides, the CDR3 is TGTGCCAGCAGCCAAGAAAGTTTGGTCGGGGAGCCGTTTTTT.

This clonotype was counted at least ten times. The V gene is TRBV5-1, the J gene TRBJ2-7; 8 positions match TRBD1. The V and J ends lost 7 bases and 12 bases, in that order; junction bases with no gene match: 21. CDR1 SGHRS and CDR2 YFSETQ come from the germline V gene. This CDR3 is 15 amino acids long. CDR3 region: CASHPGQGKPRRLYF. The CDR3 nucleotides are TGCGCCAGCCACCCCGGACAGGGCAAACCCCGGAGGCTGTACTTC.